These 30 T cell receptor beta chains were all obtained from the same sample, sequenced in a study. TCRdb itself ran the 5' RACE reads through MiXCR, one entry per CDR3 protein. Among around 34,000 distinct CDR3 sequences, over 20% were seen once, and the ten largest hold about 2.5%. Treg sorting used a CD4+CD25+CD127-/low gate. The sample was tumor-infiltrating Tregs sorted from the breast tumor. Source of these receptors: a female donor with breast cancer.

This clonotype was recorded many times. For the CDR3, the DNA is TGTGCCAGCAGCTTCGGGACTATACGAGATACGCAGTATTTT. Protein product: CASSFGTIRDTQYF. The chain joins TRBV7-8 to TRBJ2-3, with 7 bases lining up with TRBD2. V lost 3 bases to trimming and J lost 5 bases; unmatched junction nucleotides: 5. The CDR3 contains 14 residues. Germline CDR1 and CDR2: SGHVS and FQNEAQ. The full variable domain, in which reference TRBV7-8 and TRBJ2-3 provide the parts outside the CDR3, is GAGVSQSPRYKVAKRGQDVALRCDPISGHVSLFWYQQALGQGPEFLTYFQNEAQLDKSGLPSDRFFAERPEGSVSTLKIQRTQQEDSAVYLCASSFGTIRDTQYFGPGTRLTVL.

The sample holds many counts of this clonotype. V and J are TRBV11-1 and TRBJ2-7, with D tentatively TRBD1 (6 bases). The germline CDR1 and CDR2 sequences are SGHAT and FQDESV (reference sequence). This CDR3 spans 15 amino acids. Trimming shortened V by 2 bases and J by 1 base, and 12 bases separated the two germline ends. CDR3 sequence reads: CASSLRGSWSYEQYF. As DNA, the CDR3 is TGTGCCAGCAGCTTAAGGGGGAGTTGGTCCTACGAGCAGTACTTC.

This chain connects TRBV30 to TRBJ2-1, with TRBD2 identical over 11 bases. This CDR3 contains 14 residues. J lost 7 bases, V lost 5 bases, and 7 bases had no gene match. The germline gives CDR1 GTSNPN, CDR2 SVGIG (reference sequence). This CDR3 is CAWATSGSRNEQFF. The DNA for the CDR3 is TGTGCCTGGGCCACTAGCGGGAGTAGGAATGAGCAGTTCTTC.

V is TRBV20-1 and J is TRBJ2-3; D gene ambiguous. The length of the CDR3 is 14 residues. The V gene lost 0 bases and the J gene lost 5 bases, with 12 bases spanning the gap. Germline CDR1 reads DFQATT; CDR2 reads SNEGSKA (reference sequence). CDR3 in DNA: TGCAGTGCTAGAGATCCCTACGCTCGAGATACGCAGTATTTT. Encoded protein: CSARDPYARDTQYF.

In this sample, this clonotype turned up a few times. The V call is TRBV6-5, the J call TRBJ1-2; 7 bases match TRBD1. The trim removed 6 bases at V and 5 bases at J, leaving 15 bases unmatched. Germline V gene lookup returns CDR1 MNHEY and CDR2 SVGAGI. This CDR3 spans 16 amino acids. Here the CDR3 reads CASRLQGTVGIYGYTF. The CDR3 DNA reads as TGTGCCAGCAGGTTACAAGGGACAGTGGGCATATATGGCTACACCTTC.

The chain employs TRBV7-8 and TRBJ2-1; 9 nucleotides align to TRBD2. Germline trimming cut 7 bases from V and 8 bases from J; bases unmatched to any gene: 15. Germline CDR1 SGHVS, CDR2 FQNEAQ. This CDR3 is 16 amino acids long. CDR3 nucleotides: TGTGCCAGCAACGGAGGGGGTCTAGCGGGACGGGATGAGCAGTTCTTC. It yields the protein CASNGGGLAGRDEQFF.

A note on this clonotype: One base away lies a much larger clone, so this may be a sequencing read error. The rearrangement joins TRBV5-1 to TRBJ2-1; D is possibly TRBD1 (6 bases). This CDR3 has 14 amino acids. Germline V gene data show CDR1 as SGHRS and CDR2 as YFSETQ. This chain's CDR3 is CASSRKGRDNEQSF. The CDR3, as DNA: TGCGCCAGCAGCCGAAAGGGCAGGGACAATGAGCAGTCCTTC. Together with reference TRBV5-1 and TRBJ2-1, the CDR3 gives the full variable domain: KAGVTQTPRYLIKTRGQQVTLSCSPISGHRSVSWYQQTPGQGLQFLFEYFSETQRNKGNFPGRFSGRQFSNSRSEMNVSTLELGDSALYLCASSRKGRDNEQSFGPGTRLTVL.

This clonotype was counted many times. The chain links TRBV28 to TRBJ1-5; maybe TRBD1 (6 bases). Germline V gene data show CDR1 as MDHEN and CDR2 as SYDVKM. This CDR3 comprises 18 residues. V lost 5 bases to trimming and J lost 0 bases, with 20 bases between them. CDR3: CASSTHMTGANSNQPQHF. The CDR3 DNA is TGTGCCAGCAGTACCCACATGACAGGAGCCAATAGCAATCAGCCCCAGCATTTT.

The chain links TRBV5-1 to TRBJ2-1; 8 bases line up with TRBD1. CDR3 length: 15 residues. After removal of 2 bases from V and 5 bases from J, the junction contained 6 bases not matched to a gene. Germline V gene sequence: CDR1 SGHRS, CDR2 YFSETQ. CDR3 protein: CASSLPGTGDNEQFF. The CDR3 region has the DNA TGCGCCAGCAGCTTACCCGGGACAGGTGACAATGAGCAGTTCTTC.

This clonotype appeared many times. This sequence joins TRBV7-3 and TRBJ2-1; the D gene is possibly TRBD2 (5 bases). This CDR3 has 14 amino acids. The V and J ends lost 5 bases and 11 bases respectively, with 19 bases between them. Looked up from germline, CDR1 is SGHTA and CDR2 is FQGTGA. CDR3 protein: CASSVTMGTAKQFF. The CDR3 region has the DNA TGTGCCAGCAGCGTGACTATGGGAACCGCTAAGCAGTTCTTC.

Turning to this clonotype: A much bigger clone sits one base away, suggesting this may be a read error. V is TRBV3-1 and J is TRBJ1-3; D might be TRBD1 (5 bases). This CDR3 region has 13 residues. Germline V gene lookup returns CDR1 LGHDT and CDR2 YNNKEL (reference sequence). The CDR3 coding sequence is TGTGTCAGCAGCCAACTCGTCGGGGGCACCATATATTTT. It yields the protein CVSSQLVGGTIYF.

The sample holds many counts of this clonotype. The V gene is TRBV7-3, the J gene TRBJ2-1; D is undetermined. From germline, CDR1 is SGHTA and CDR2 FQGTGA. Between the trimmed V and J ends, which lost 5 bases and 6 bases, there was a span of 8 bases. The CDR3 covers 12 residues. This CDR3 is CASSLDLNEQFF. The CDR3 DNA follows: TGTGCCAGCAGCCTGGACCTCAATGAGCAGTTCTTC. The full variable domain, completed using reference TRBV7-3 and TRBJ2-1, is GAGVSQTPSNKVTEKGKYVELRCDPISGHTALYWYRQSLGQGPEFLIYFQGTGAADDSGLPNDRFFAVRPEGSVSTLKIQRTERGDSAVYLCASSLDLNEQFFGPGTRLTVL.

CDR3 in DNA: TGCAGTGCAACGGACGGGAACTATGGCTACACCTTC. The encoded protein is CSATDGNYGYTF. The chain combines TRBV20-1 with TRBJ1-2, with D uncertain. V dropped 6 bases and J dropped 2 bases, with 10 bases sitting between them. CDR1 DFQATT and CDR2 SNEGSKA come from the germline V gene (reference sequence). CDR3 length: 12 residues.

Many counts were recorded for this clonotype. The genes are TRBV12-3 or TRBV12-4 and TRBJ2-7, with 8 bases identical to TRBD2. The CDR3 has 18 residues. V was clipped by 6 bases and J by 2 bases; unmatched bases: 18. The CDR3 region is CASSPGLGAGVRTYEQYF. The CDR3 nucleotides read TGTGCCAGCAGCCCAGGGTTAGGAGCGGGAGTAAGAACCTACGAGCAGTACTTC.

CDR3 sequence: CASGPGGGFSPLHF. The CDR3 DNA reads as TGTGCCAGCGGTCCAGGGGGCGGATTTTCACCCCTCCACTTT. This chain uses TRBV6-6 with TRBJ1-6; 8 bases line up with TRBD1. There are 14 residues in the CDR3. The J segment lost 9 bases and the V segment lost 8 bases, leaving 9 bases of the junction unmatched. Per germline, CDR1 MNHNY and CDR2 SVGAGI (reference sequence).

A remark on this clonotype: A junction end diverges from the germline sequence, so it may reflect a read error. The V and J genes are TRBV9 and TRBJ2-1; possibly TRBD1 for D (5 bases). Germline assignment: CDR1 SGDLS and CDR2 YYNGEE. The CDR3 runs to 15 residues. The CDR3, as DNA: TGTGCCAGCTGCGTAGGGGCGGCAGCCTACAATGAGCAGTTCTTC. This encodes CASCVGAAAYNEQFF. Filled out from reference TRBV9 and TRBJ2-1, the complete variable domain reads DSGVTQTPKHLITATGQRVTLRCSPRSGDLSVYWYQQSLDQGLQFLIQYYNGEERAKGNILERFSAQQFPDLHSELNLSSLELGDSALYFCASCVGAAAYNEQFFGPGTRLTVL.

This clonotype occurred many times. The chain joins TRBV5-5 to TRBJ2-3, with 8 bases identical to TRBD2. This CDR3 comprises 16 residues. V lost 2 bases, J lost 0 bases, and 5 bases stayed unmatched. Per the germline V gene, CDR1 is SGHKS and CDR2 is YYEKEE (reference sequence). The CDR3 is CASSFTGGPSTDTQYF. DNA for the CDR3: TGTGCCAGCAGCTTCACGGGAGGGCCCAGCACAGATACGCAGTATTTT.

This clonotype turned up a few times. The chain couples TRBV4-1 to TRBJ1-1; 8 bases are shared with TRBD1. This CDR3 spans 13 amino acids. The V gene end was trimmed by 3 bases and the J gene end by 7 bases; junction bases not matched to a gene: 4. Per the germline V gene, CDR1 is MGHRA and CDR2 is YSYEKL. The CDR3 loop reads CASSQEDRDEAFF. As DNA, the CDR3 is TGCGCCAGCAGCCAGGAGGACAGGGATGAAGCTTTCTTT.

This clonotype turned up a few times. This chain uses TRBV18 with TRBJ2-5, with 7 bases that match TRBD2. V lost 2 bases to trimming and J lost 1 base; unmatched junction nucleotides: 10. This CDR3 comprises 17 residues. CDR1 and CDR2 from the germline V gene are KGHSH and LQKENI. Written as DNA, the CDR3 is TGTGCCAGCTCACCATTTCAAGGGAGGGCCCTCCAAGAGACCCAGTACTTC. This translates into CASSPFQGRALQETQYF.

By sample fraction, this clonotype is medium-sized. This chain joins TRBV6-5 and TRBJ2-7, with 9 nucleotides matching TRBD2. The junction had 2 bases not matched to a gene; V was cut back by 5 bases and J by 0 bases. Germline V lookup: CDR1 MNHEY, CDR2 SVGAGI. This CDR3 spans 14 amino acids. The CDR3 region is CASSLAGTSYEQYF. CDR3 nucleotides: TGTGCCAGCAGTCTAGCGGGGACCTCCTACGAGCAGTACTTC.

This clonotype has ten or more counts. The genes are TRBV7-8 and TRBJ2-1, with 8 bases aligning to TRBD2. Trimming took 5 bases from V and 4 from J; bases not matched to a gene: 22. The CDR3 sequence is 20 residues long. The germline gives CDR1 SGHVS, CDR2 FQNEAQ. The CDR3 region is CASSPADGGREDPSYNEQFF. Written as DNA, the CDR3 is TGTGCCAGCAGCCCCGCGGATGGAGGGCGGGAGGACCCTAGTTACAATGAGCAGTTCTTC.

The J gene is TRBJ1-1, the V gene TRBV6-6; TRBD1 matches at 8 bases. The V segment lost 6 bases and the J segment 1 base; nucleotides outside the gene matches: 4. CDR1 MNHNY and CDR2 SVGAGI come from the germline V gene (reference sequence). The CDR3 covers 14 residues. For the CDR3, the DNA is TGTGCCAGCAGCCAGGGGGCACGGAACACTGAAGCTTTCTTT. Amino acid sequence: CASSQGARNTEAFF.

Only a few counts were recorded for this clonotype. The CDR3 does not close with the conserved phenylalanine or tryptophan, likely indicating a read error. This rearrangement joins TRBV29-1 to TRBJ2-3, with D perhaps TRBD1 (6 bases). V gave up 4 bases and J gave up 7 bases, with 15 bases separating them. Germline CDR1 and CDR2: SQVTM and ANQGSEA. The CDR3 runs to 13 residues. In DNA form, the CDR3 reads TGCAGCGTTGGGGACATTCGCTTGAATACGCAGTATCTT. This translates into CSVGDIRLNTQYL.

This clonotype occurred a few times. Written as DNA, the CDR3 is TGTGCCACCAGTGACTCAGGGTTGCGGAAGGGCTTAAATGAGCAGTTCTTC. This sequence encodes CATSDSGLRKGLNEQFF. This rearrangement joins TRBV24-1 to TRBJ2-1; D may be TRBD1 (5 bases). The CDR3 extends over 17 amino acids. V was shortened by 4 bases and J by 7 bases, with 22 bases between the two germline ends. In germline, CDR1 is KGHDR, CDR2 SFDVKD.

Worth noting for this clonotype: This may be a read error, as it is one base from a much larger clone. The chain joins TRBV7-9 to TRBJ1-2; D unresolved. The CDR3 has 13 residues. Per germline, CDR1 SEHNR and CDR2 FQNEAQ (reference sequence). V was trimmed by 5 bases and J by 3 bases, leaving 10 bases between them. CDR3 residues: CASSIVPDYGYTF. The CDR3 bases are TGTGCCAGCAGCATAGTTCCGGACTATGGCTACACCTTC.

This clonotype qualifies as medium-sized. The chain uses TRBV6-1 and TRBJ2-1, with 7 bases aligning to TRBD1. Germline V gene lookup returns CDR1 MNHNS and CDR2 SASEGT. The CDR3 loop spans 14 amino acids. V lost 3 bases, J lost 7 bases, and 6 bases stayed unmatched. This CDR3 reads CASSDTWTGNEQFF. DNA of the CDR3: TGTGCCAGCAGTGACACCTGGACAGGAAATGAGCAGTTCTTC.

Notes on this clonotype: A much bigger clone sits one base away, suggesting this may be a read error. The rearrangement uses TRBV29-1 and TRBJ2-5; 14 nucleotides match TRBD2. The CDR3 is 17 residues long. With V trimmed by 5 bases and J by 4 bases, 12 bases remained unmatched. Germline V gene sequence: CDR1 SQVTM, CDR2 ANQGSEA. CDR3 bases: TGCAGCGTTAAAATCGGCTCGGGACTAGCGGGAGTAGAGACCCAGTACTTC. It encodes CSVKIGSGLAGVETQYF. The full variable domain, completed using reference TRBV29-1 and TRBJ2-5, is SAVISQKPSRDICQRGTSLTIQCQVDSQVTMMFWYRQQPGQSLTLIATANQGSEATYESGFVIDKFPISRPNLTFSTLTVSNMSPEDSSIYLCSVKIGSGLAGVETQYFGPGTRLLVL.

By share, this clonotype counts as medium-sized. The chain couples TRBV5-5 to TRBJ1-1; D is possibly TRBD1 (5 bases). CDR1 and CDR2 from the germline V gene are SGHKS and YYEKEE (reference sequence). The CDR3 covers 16 residues. The V end was cut by 0 bases, the J end by 4 bases, with 16 bases between. CDR3 region: CASSLAAPGWPTEAFF. CDR3 bases: TGTGCCAGCAGCTTGGCGGCGCCAGGGTGGCCCACTGAAGCTTTCTTT.

This clonotype was observed a few times. The V and J genes are TRBV12-3 or TRBV12-4 and TRBJ2-1; 12 nucleotides match TRBD2. Unmatched junction bases numbered 2, after V lost 2 bases and J lost 3 bases. The CDR3 loop spans 16 amino acids. CDR3 sequence (DNA): TGTGCCAGCAGTTTACCGACTAGCGGGAGCTACAATGAGCAGTTCTTC. This translates into CASSLPTSGSYNEQFF.

The chain uses TRBV12-5 and TRBJ2-2; TRBD2 aligns across 7 bases. The length of the CDR3 is 13 residues. J was trimmed by 5 bases and V by 6 bases; bases with no gene match: 3. Germline CDR1 reads LGHNT; CDR2 reads FRNRAP. CDR3 bases: TGTGCTAGTGGCTGGGGGGGGACCGGGGAGCTGTTTTTT. This gives the protein CASGWGGTGELFF.